These 12 T cell receptor beta chains share one sample of origin, sequenced in a study of T cell repertoires in cytomegalovirus infection. TCRdb redid the calling of the reads with MiXCR, one entry per CDR3 protein. Among roughly 200,000 distinct CDR3 sequences listed, approximately 9.6% were seen once. The specimen sequenced was PBMCs. The receptors come from a human donor in good health (CMV status not recorded). Some clones in this sample may be carry-over from other donors' samples.

About this clonotype: Because the CDR3 is missing its conserved closing phenylalanine or tryptophan, this is likely a read error. No DNA is shown, since the ends of the CDR3 on it are uncertain; the CDR3 is the one TCRdb lists. V and J are TRBV12-3 or TRBV12-4 and TRBJ1-1; the table names TRBD1, a call not compared with the DNA. The CDR3 numbers 11 amino acids, ends counted. This CDR3 reads CASSLTGTPYL.

This clonotype showed up many times. This sequence joins TRBV7-2 and TRBJ1-2; 7 nucleotides agree with TRBD1. With 2 bases clipped from V and 1 base from J, the junction kept 10 bases outside the gene matches. The germline V gene has CDR1 SGHTA and CDR2 FQGNSA. This CDR3 has 17 amino acids. CDR3 in amino acids: CASSLTGQVGFNYGYTF. The DNA for the CDR3 is TGTGCCAGCAGCTTAACCGGACAGGTGGGATTTAACTATGGCTACACCTTC.

The chain recombines TRBV3-1 with TRBJ2-7; tentative D call: TRBD2 (6 bases). The CDR3 contains 14 residues. Trimming stripped 1 base from V and 4 bases from J, with 11 bases between. Germline assignment: CDR1 LGHDT and CDR2 YNNKEL (reference sequence). CDR3 loop: CASSQAGESYEQYF. CDR3 nucleotides: TGTGCCAGCAGCCAAGCGGGGGAAAGTTACGAGCAGTACTTC.

This sequence joins TRBV6-2 or TRBV6-3 and TRBJ2-7; D gene unclear. The CDR3 consists of 11 residues. The germline CDR1 and CDR2 sequences are MNHEY and SVGEGT. Trimming stripped 4 bases from V and 1 base from J, with 2 bases between. This chain's CDR3 is CASSWSYEQYF. The CDR3 DNA follows: TGTGCCAGCAGTTGGTCCTACGAGCAGTACTTC.

The chain carries TRBV2 and TRBJ1-1; no clear D. The CDR3 spans 13 residues. The germline CDR1 and CDR2 sequences are SNHLY and FYNNEI. Deletions cut 6 bases from V and 8 bases from J, with 16 bases between. The CDR3 reads CASSAWEGPEAFF. DNA for the CDR3: TGTGCCAGCAGCGCGTGGGAGGGCCCCGAAGCTTTCTTT.

This chain connects TRBV12-3 or TRBV12-4 to TRBJ2-1; D is undetermined. CDR3 size: 14 residues. V shed 8 bases and J shed 0 bases, with 11 bases lying between them. CDR3 loop: CASRASSSYNEQFF. The CDR3 coding sequence is TGTGCCAGCCGGGCAAGTAGCTCCTACAATGAGCAGTTCTTC.

This rearrangement joins TRBV28 to TRBJ2-7; D remains ambiguous. The germline V gene has CDR1 MDHEN and CDR2 SYDVKM. V shed 4 bases and J shed 2 bases, with 12 bases lying between them. The CDR3 is 14 amino acids. DNA for the CDR3: TGTGCCAGCAGTTCCCGAATTCTGCCCTACGAGCAGTACTTC. This gives the protein CASSSRILPYEQYF.

This clonotype has a count of ten or more. V is TRBV9 and J is TRBJ2-1; 13 bases agree with TRBD2. In germline, CDR1 is SGDLS, CDR2 YYNGEE. CDR3 size: 17 residues. V gave up 3 bases and J gave up 7 bases; unmatched junction bases: 10. CDR3 residues: CASSASPLTSGGNEQFF. Written as DNA, the CDR3 is TGTGCCAGCAGCGCCTCTCCCCTGACTAGCGGGGGGAATGAGCAGTTCTTC.

This clonotype was counted many times. This chain joins TRBV7-2 and TRBJ1-2; possible D gene TRBD1, 5 bases. Germline CDR1 and CDR2: SGHTA and FQGNSA. The V gene lost 5 bases and the J gene lost 4 bases, with 8 bases spanning the gap. This CDR3 spans 12 amino acids. The CDR3 DNA reads as TGTGCCAGCAGCCGAGACAGCTATGGCTACACCTTC. This encodes CASSRDSYGYTF.

In this sample, this clonotype turned up many times. The V gene is TRBV6-2 or TRBV6-3, the J gene TRBJ2-7; 13 bases align to TRBD2. Losses at the gene ends were 6 bases for V and 6 bases for J; bases not matched to a gene: 8. This CDR3 region has 15 residues. Germline CDR1 reads MNHEY; CDR2 reads SVGEGT. The CDR3 loop is CASSLGLAGSREQYF. Written as DNA, the CDR3 is TGTGCCAGCAGCCTGGGACTAGCGGGAAGTCGCGAGCAGTACTTC.

A few counts support this clonotype. This chain connects TRBV20-1 to TRBJ1-1; D gene unclear. There are 10 residues in the CDR3. V lost 2 bases and J lost 7, with 5 bases in between. CDR1 is DFQATT and CDR2 is SNEGSKA in the germline V gene (reference sequence). The CDR3 here is CSARRDEAFF. DNA for the CDR3: TGCAGTGCTAGAAGGGATGAAGCTTTCTTT.

This clonotype was found many times. The CDR3 DNA reads as TGTGCCAGCAGCCCAGAAACAGGGGGTCGGACTGAAGCTTTCTTT. This sequence encodes CASSPETGGRTEAFF. The chain recombines TRBV7-9 with TRBJ1-1; TRBD1 matches 8 bases. CDR3 size: 15 residues. The V segment lost 5 bases and the J segment 5 bases; nucleotides outside the gene matches: 10. Germline values: CDR1 SEHNR, CDR2 FQNEAQ (reference sequence).